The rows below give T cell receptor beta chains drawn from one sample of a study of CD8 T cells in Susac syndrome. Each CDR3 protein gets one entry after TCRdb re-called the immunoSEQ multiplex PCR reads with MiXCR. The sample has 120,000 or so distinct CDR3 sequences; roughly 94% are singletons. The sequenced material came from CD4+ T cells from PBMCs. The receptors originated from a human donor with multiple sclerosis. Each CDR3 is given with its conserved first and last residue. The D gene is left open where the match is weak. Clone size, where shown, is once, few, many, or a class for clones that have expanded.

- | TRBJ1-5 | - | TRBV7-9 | TGTGCCAGCAGCCCAGGGGATCGGAGTCAGCCCCAGCATTTT | CASSPGDRSQPQHF
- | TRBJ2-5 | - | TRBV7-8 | TGTGCCAGCGCCCCCGCAGGGCGCGGTGTAGAGACCCAGTACTTC | CASAPAGRGVETQYF
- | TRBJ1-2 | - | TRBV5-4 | TGTGCCAGCTCGGACGGAGCCCGCTATGGCTACACCTTC | CASSDGARYGYTF
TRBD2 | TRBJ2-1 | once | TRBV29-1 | TGCAGCGGCGGGGGTTTGGGGCATGAGCAGTTCTTC | CSGGGLGHEQFF
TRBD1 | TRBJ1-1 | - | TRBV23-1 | TGCGCCAGCAGTCAATCGAAGGGGCTCAGGGGGGGGGACACTGAAGCTTTCTTT | CASSQSKGLRGGDTEAFF
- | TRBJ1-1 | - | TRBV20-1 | TGCAGTGCTAGGCAGGGGTACACTGAAGCTTTCTTT | CSARQGYTEAFF
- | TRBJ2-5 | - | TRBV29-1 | TGCAGCGCCCCACACGAAAATCTTCAAGAGACCCAGTACTTC | CSAPHENLQETQYF
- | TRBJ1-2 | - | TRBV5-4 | TGTGCCAGCAGCTTGGGAGAGGGGATGAGGGTCGGTGGCTACACCTTC | CASSLGEGMRVGGYTF
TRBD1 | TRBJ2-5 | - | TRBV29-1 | TGCAGCGCCCCCGGACAGGGAGCCTCTGTCGGGACCCAGTACTTC | CSAPGQGASVGTQYF
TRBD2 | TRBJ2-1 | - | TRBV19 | TGTGCCAGTAGTATCGTAGCGGGAGGACCCCGGGTCGATGAGCAGTTCTTC | CASSIVAGGPRVDEQFF
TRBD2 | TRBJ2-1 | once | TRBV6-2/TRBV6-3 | TGTGCCAGCAGACTTCTAGCGGGAGCCAACAATGAGCAGTTCTTC | CASRLLAGANNEQFF
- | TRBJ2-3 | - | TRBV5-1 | TGCGCCACCGCACGAGGCGTCACAGATACGCAGTATTTT | CATARGVTDTQYF
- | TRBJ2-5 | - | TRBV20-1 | TGCAGTGCTAGAGAGGCTGCTAAGGGGGATGAGACCCAGTACTTC | CSAREAAKGDETQYF
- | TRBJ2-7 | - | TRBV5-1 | TGCGCCAGCAGCTTGGATAGGGTCGAGCAGTACTTC | CASSLDRVEQYF
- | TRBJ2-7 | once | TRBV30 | TGTGCCTGGAGTGTACTTGGCGTTATCGGGGAGCAGTACTTC | CAWSVLGVIGEQYF
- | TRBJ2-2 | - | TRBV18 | TGTGCCAGCTCACACCCTTCGGGCCCGAACACCGGGGAGCTGTTTTTT | CASSHPSGPNTGELFF
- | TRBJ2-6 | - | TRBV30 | TGTGCCTGGAGTTATGGGGCATCTGGGGCCAACGTCCTGACTTTC | CAWSYGASGANVLTF
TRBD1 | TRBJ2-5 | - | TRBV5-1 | TGCGCCAGCAGCTTGGAGGCCAGGGGGCGAGAGACCCAGTACTTC | CASSLEARGRETQYF
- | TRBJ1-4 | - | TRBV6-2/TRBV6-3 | TGTGCCAGCAGTTACAACGGATTTGCAACTAATGAAAAACTGTTTTTT | CASSYNGFATNEKLFF
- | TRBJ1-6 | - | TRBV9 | TGTGCCAGCAGCGTAGGGCGGGATTCACCCCTCCACTTT | CASSVGRDSPLHF
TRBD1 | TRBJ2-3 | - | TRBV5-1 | TGCGCCAGCAGCTTGGCAGGGGGCGCGAGCACAGATACGCAGTATTTT | CASSLAGGASTDTQYF
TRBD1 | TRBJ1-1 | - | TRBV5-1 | TGCGCCAGCAGCTTCTCCGGACAGGGGGACACTGAAGCTTTCTTT | CASSFSGQGDTEAFF
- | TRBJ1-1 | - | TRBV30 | TGTGCCTGGACCTCGGGGGAAATGAACACTGAAGCTTTCTTT | CAWTSGEMNTEAFF
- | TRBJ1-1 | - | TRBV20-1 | TGCAGTGCTAGGTCAGGTGTTAGCACTGAAGCTTTCTTT | CSARSGVSTEAFF
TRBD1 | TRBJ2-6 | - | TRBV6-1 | TGTGCCAGCATTGGAAGGGGGCTGGGGTCTGGGGCCAACGTCCTGACTTTC | CASIGRGLGSGANVLTF
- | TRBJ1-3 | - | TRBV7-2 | TGTGCCAGCAGCTCGCAGGGCACCCGCTCTGGAAACACCATATATTTT | CASSSQGTRSGNTIYF
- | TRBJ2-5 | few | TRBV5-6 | TGTGCCAGCAGCTTGGGGGGGGAAGAGACCCAGTACTTC | CASSLGGEETQYF
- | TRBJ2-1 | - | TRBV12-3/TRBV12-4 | TGTGCCAGCAGTTGGGCTCCGGGTGCGCGGGGGCCGGGGTCCTACAATGAGCAGTTCTTC | CASSWAPGARGPGSYNEQFF
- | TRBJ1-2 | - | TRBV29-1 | TGCAGCGTTGCTGACGGAATCTATGGCTACACCTTC | CSVADGIYGYTF
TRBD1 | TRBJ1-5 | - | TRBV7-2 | TGTGCCAGCTCCCAGGGGGGGGTCCTTAGCAATCAGCCCCAGCATTTT | CASSQGGVLSNQPQHF